This T cell receptor beta chain came from a study of lymphopenia after photon versus proton radiotherapy. General study results and limits: Better survival with proton therapy was suggested as possible, not demonstrated. Photon-treated patients lost naive T cells and TCR diversity; proton-treated stayed stable.

Trimming cost V 7 bases and J 1 base; bases outside gene matches: 4. The CDR3 runs to 14 residues. The V gene's germline CDR1 is SNHLY and CDR2 FYNNEI. Clones were sequenced by immunoSEQ multiplex PCR, and TCRdb holds only the in-frame ones, with some missing. The sample lists roughly 61,000 clones, around 87% occurring once. A note on this clone: Antigen: not known.

The rearrangement links TRBV2 to TRBJ1-1; 9 nucleotides align to TRBD1. The clonotype originates from a man older than 75 with esophageal cancer. This material consisted of peripheral blood, taken from a patient treated with proton-based radiotherapy. The CDR3 DNA follows: TGTGCCAGCAATAGGGACAGGGCGAACACTGAAGCTTTCTTT. It codes for CASNRDRANTEAFF.